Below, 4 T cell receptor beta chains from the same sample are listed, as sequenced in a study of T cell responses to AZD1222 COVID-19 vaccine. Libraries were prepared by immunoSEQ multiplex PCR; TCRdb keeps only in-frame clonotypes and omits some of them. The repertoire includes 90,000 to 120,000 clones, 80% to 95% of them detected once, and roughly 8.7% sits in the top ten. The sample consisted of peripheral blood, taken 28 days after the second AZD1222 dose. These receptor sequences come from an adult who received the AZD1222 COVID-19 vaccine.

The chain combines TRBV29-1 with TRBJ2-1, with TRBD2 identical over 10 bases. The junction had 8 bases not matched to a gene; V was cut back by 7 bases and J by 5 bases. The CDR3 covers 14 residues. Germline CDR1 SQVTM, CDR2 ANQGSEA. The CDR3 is CSGAGTSENNEQFF. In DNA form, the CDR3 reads TGCAGCGGGGCCGGGACTAGCGAGAACAATGAGCAGTTCTTC.

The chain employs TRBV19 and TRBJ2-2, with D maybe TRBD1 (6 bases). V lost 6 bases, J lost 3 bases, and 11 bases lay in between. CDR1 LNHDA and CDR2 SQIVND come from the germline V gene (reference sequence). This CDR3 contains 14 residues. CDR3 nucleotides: TGTGCCAGTAGAGATCAGGGGTACACCGGGGAGCTGTTTTTT. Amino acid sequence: CASRDQGYTGELFF.

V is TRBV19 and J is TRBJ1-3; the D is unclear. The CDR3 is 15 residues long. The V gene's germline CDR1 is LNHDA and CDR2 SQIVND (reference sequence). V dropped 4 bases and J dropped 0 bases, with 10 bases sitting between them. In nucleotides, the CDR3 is TGTGCCAGTAGTAATGGCAGAAACTCTGGAAACACCATATATTTT. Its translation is CASSNGRNSGNTIYF.

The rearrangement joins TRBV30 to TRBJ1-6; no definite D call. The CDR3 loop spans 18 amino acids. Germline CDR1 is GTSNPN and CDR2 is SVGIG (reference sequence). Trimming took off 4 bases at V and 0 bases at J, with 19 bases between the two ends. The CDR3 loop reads CAWTMSTKFISYNSPLHF. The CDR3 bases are TGTGCCTGGACTATGTCGACGAAATTCATCTCCTATAATTCACCCCTCCACTTT.